This TCR beta chain comes out of a study of blood T cell repertoires in COVID-19. Study as a whole: PBMCs, B-cell-depleted T cells, or T cells provided the cDNA or gDNA that made up the material.

Germline CDR1 reads LNHDA; CDR2 reads SQIVND (reference sequence). There are 16 residues in the CDR3. V lost 2 bases, J lost 5 bases, and 16 bases lay in between. Original processing methods: Amplifying reference gene primers gave estimates of nucleated cell counts. Repertoires were generated with immunoSEQ multiplex PCR, while TCRdb's copy carries only in-frame clones and drops some. D and trimming were read from the DNA, whereas the V and J calls and clone size are those reported in that table. The sample has around 250,000 clones; 70% to 90% are singletons. Material: PBMCs or T cells enriched from blood (not recorded which). The J gene is TRBJ1-5, the V gene TRBV19, with D possibly matching TRBD1 (5 bases). The clonotype originates from a woman between 45 and 60 years old who had recovered from COVID-19. CDR3 residues: CASSIMRGGAYQPQHF. As DNA, the CDR3 is TGTGCCAGTAGTATAATGCGCGGTGGGGCTTATCAGCCCCAGCATTTT.